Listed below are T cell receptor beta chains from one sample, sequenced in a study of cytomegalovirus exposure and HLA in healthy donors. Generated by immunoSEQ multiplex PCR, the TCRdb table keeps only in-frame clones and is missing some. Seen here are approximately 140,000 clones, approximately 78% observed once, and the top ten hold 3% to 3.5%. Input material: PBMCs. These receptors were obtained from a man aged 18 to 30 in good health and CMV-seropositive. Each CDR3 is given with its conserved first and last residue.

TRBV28 CASSSDTVSGYTF
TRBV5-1 CASSFGTSSNEQFF
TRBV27 CASRLAGGRNEQFF
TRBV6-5 CASSYRGSPNEQYF
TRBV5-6 CASSSGTGRISGYGYTF
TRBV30 CAWSNQGPNEQYF
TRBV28 CASRGGLSGSNSPLHF
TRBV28 CASTGTDSNQPQHF
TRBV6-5 CASSYSGGVYNEQFF
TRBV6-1 CASSEGGPRLEAFF
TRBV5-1 CASSRLTGGDNEQFF
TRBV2 CASRVTGRGETQYF
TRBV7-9 CASSPPRTGGTEAFF
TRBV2 CASSPRPDAGLNQPQHF
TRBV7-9 CASNLMGGEQYF
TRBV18 CASSPRAGEFHEQYF
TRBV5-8 CASSGVTSIDEQFF
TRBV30 CACSRTGDGYTF
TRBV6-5 CASSYSWQGRETQYF
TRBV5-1 CASVWGQENTEAFF
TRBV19 CASSTASYRTDTQYF
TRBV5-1 CASSWTGLGEQYF
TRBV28 CASSQDTQGAQYGYTF
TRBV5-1 CASTGTSAQATQYF
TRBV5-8 CASSLFSGVTGELFF
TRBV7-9 CASSLRRQGGGSGNTIYF
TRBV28 CASSFSGDGDYGYTF
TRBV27 CASSPGNRAAVYF
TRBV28 CASSPSRGGYNEQFF
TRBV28 CASSRRATGRREKLFF
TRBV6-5 CATRTANYGYTF
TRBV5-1 CASSLGIGGGTDTQYF
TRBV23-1 CASSQSNGSTGYGYTF
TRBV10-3 CAISLGDRATDTQYF
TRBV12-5 CASGLISGSSYNEQFF
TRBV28 CASSYTQGAFF
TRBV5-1 CASSFGTDTYEQYF
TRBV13 CTDRAGDTEAFF
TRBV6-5 CASSPRGYHNEQFF
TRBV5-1 CASGPEREGLNEQFF
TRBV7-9 CASSSSDRVSGYTF
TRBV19 CASSPRTGRLNTEAFF
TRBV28 CASSLLAGELRAGELFF
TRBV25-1 CASSDPRVGYGYTF
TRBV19 CASSIDGGRASTDTQYF
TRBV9 CASSTIGQGKDTEAFF
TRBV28 CASSFYGTGGNYGYTF
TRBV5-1 CASSGRLAGGPDTQYF
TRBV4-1 CASSEGNTEAFF
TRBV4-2 CASSPGTGSATNEKLFF
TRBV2 CAGTRGPGNTIYF
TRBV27 CASSTPEGAGGTEAFF
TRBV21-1 CASSKKRGQGRNTIYF